Presented here are 6 T cell receptor beta chains from one specimen sequenced in a study of siplizumab effects on memory and regulatory T cells. TCRdb keeps only in-frame clones here, not all; method: immunoSEQ multiplex PCR. The top ten hold 1.1% of the sample, which has approximately 56,000 clones, approximately 97% seen once. Material: naive CD8+ T cells sorted from blood. Every receptor here comes from a human donor in good health.

J is TRBJ2-1 and V is TRBV9; a weak D match, TRBD2 (5 bases). V was pared by 0 bases and J by 8 bases, with 18 bases between. The CDR3 has 16 amino acids. Germline V gene data show CDR1 as SGDLS and CDR2 as YYNGEE. The CDR3 sequence: CASSVEPLLESDEQFF. The CDR3 bases are TGTGCCAGCAGCGTAGAGCCCCTACTAGAGTCTGATGAGCAGTTCTTC.

The chain uses TRBV7-3 and TRBJ1-1; D unclear. Germline V gene data show CDR1 as SGHTA and CDR2 as FQGTGA. The CDR3 consists of 12 residues. The germline V and J ends were trimmed by 5 bases and 5 bases, with 9 bases remaining between them. The CDR3 sequence is CASSQGSTEAFF. The DNA for the CDR3 is TGTGCCAGCAGCCAAGGGAGTACTGAAGCTTTCTTT.

Only one count was recorded for this clone. The chain joins TRBV7-9 to TRBJ2-1; 7 bases map to TRBD2. The CDR3 has 16 residues. Germline-derived CDR1 and CDR2 are SEHNR and FQNEAQ (reference sequence). V dropped 5 bases and J dropped 4; count of bases not matched to a gene: 11. CDR3 protein: CASSQRGRGLYNEQFF. CDR3 in DNA: TGTGCCAGCAGCCAGCGGGGTAGGGGCCTATACAATGAGCAGTTCTTC.

CDR3 nucleotide sequence: TGTGCCAGCAGCGCGAGGGGGGCGGCCAAAAACATTCAGTACTTC. Translation gives CASSARGAAKNIQYF. This chain connects TRBV9 to TRBJ2-4, with D perhaps matching TRBD1 or TRBD2 (6 bases each). V lost 3 bases to trimming and J lost 1 base, with 11 bases between them. The CDR3 has 15 amino acids. In germline, CDR1 is SGDLS, CDR2 YYNGEE. The full variable domain, its missing parts supplied by reference TRBV9 and TRBJ2-4, is DSGVTQTPKHLITATGQRVTLRCSPRSGDLSVYWYQQSLDQGLQFLIQYYNGEERAKGNILERFSAQQFPDLHSELNLSSLELGDSALYFCASSARGAAKNIQYFGAGTRLSVL.

The chain joins TRBV2 to TRBJ2-6; the D is unclear. Germline CDR1 and CDR2: SNHLY and FYNNEI. CDR3 length: 14 amino acids. Trimming stripped 6 bases from V and 4 bases from J, with 10 bases between. CDR3 amino acids: CASRWTAGANVLTF. The CDR3 coding sequence is TGTGCCAGCAGGTGGACGGCGGGGGCCAACGTCCTGACTTTC.

The rearrangement uses TRBV5-8 and TRBJ2-1; 7 nucleotides match TRBD1. Germline-derived CDR1 and CDR2 are SGHTS and YDEGEE. The CDR3 totals 16 residues. With V trimmed by 1 base and J by 3 bases, 7 bases remained unmatched. The CDR3 protein is CASSLKGGRSYNEQFF. The CDR3 DNA reads TGTGCCAGCAGCTTGAAAGGGGGCCGCAGCTACAATGAGCAGTTCTTC.